A single sample is the source of the 19 T cell receptor beta chains below, sequenced in a study of blood T cell repertoires in COVID-19 (dated by TCRdb to 2018 to 2020). Library construction relied on the immunoSEQ multiplex PCR assay. TCRdb retrieved this table from immuneACCESS and kept in-frame rearrangements only. Not all clones are present; in checked studies, unresolved V genes account for under half, and no reason is known for the remainder. This sample comprises more than 200,000 clones, around nine tenths of them detected only once. The ten largest make up approximately 5.1% of the sample. The sample consisted of peripheral blood. These receptor sequences come from a woman aged 55-70 years with COVID-19, enrolled during active disease.

This clone was seen only a few times. Other DNA sequences in this sample translate to the same CDR3. This chain joins TRBV28 and TRBJ1-5; TRBD1 is a possible D gene (5 bases). Germline V gene sequence: CDR1 MDHEN, CDR2 SYDVKM. The CDR3 contains 14 residues. Deletions cut 2 bases from V and 2 bases from J, with 7 bases between. The CDR3: CASSLGGGNQPQHF. The CDR3 nucleotides are TGTGCCAGCAGTTTAGGGGGGGGCAATCAGCCCCAGCATTTT.

V is TRBV18 and J is TRBJ2-2, with D perhaps TRBD2 (6 bases). Germline V gene sequence: CDR1 KGHSH, CDR2 LQKENI. The CDR3 contains 15 residues. Trimming took off 1 base at V and 4 bases at J, with 10 bases between the two ends. This chain's CDR3 is CASSPRDFSTGELFF. CDR3 nucleotides: TGTGCCAGCTCACCACGGGACTTTAGCACCGGGGAGCTGTTTTTT. The full variable domain, with the rest looked up from reference TRBV18 and TRBJ2-2, is NAGVMQNPRHLVRRRGQEARLRCSPMKGHSHVYWYRQLPEEGLKFMVYLQKENIIDESGMPKERFSAEFPKEGPSILRIQQVVRGDSAAYFCASSPRDFSTGELFFGEGSRLTVL.

The CDR3 nucleotides are TGTGCCAGCAGACAGGGGGCCGGTAACTATGGCTACACCTTC. It is translated as CASRQGAGNYGYTF. The chain links TRBV6-4 to TRBJ1-2, with 9 bases lining up with TRBD1. The CDR3 runs to 14 residues. From germline, CDR1 is MRHNA and CDR2 SNTAGT. The ends lost 6 bases at V and 1 base at J; junction bases unmatched: 3.

The CDR3 bases are TGTGCCACCAGCAAATTTAACCTCAGGACAGGAGGCTTAGCCAAAAACATTCAGTACTTC. Translating gives CATSKFNLRTGGLAKNIQYF. This sequence joins TRBV15 and TRBJ2-4, with 7 nucleotides matching TRBD1. CDR1 is LNHNV and CDR2 is YYDKDF in the germline V gene (reference sequence). V lost 4 bases to trimming and J lost 0 bases; unmatched junction nucleotides: 18. This CDR3 is built from 20 residues. The full variable domain, completed using reference TRBV15 and TRBJ2-4, is DAMVIQNPRYQVTQFGKPVTLSCSQTLNHNVMYWYQQKSSQAPKLLFHYYDKDFNNEADTPDNFQSRRPNTSFCFLDIRSPGLGDTAMYLCATSKFNLRTGGLAKNIQYFGAGTRLSVL.

The gene calls are TRBV5-1 and TRBJ2-3, with 8 bases lining up with TRBD2. In germline, CDR1 is SGHRS, CDR2 YFSETQ. The CDR3 extends over 14 amino acids. V lost 7 bases to trimming and J lost 6 bases; unmatched junction nucleotides: 10. Here the CDR3 DNA reads TGCGCCAGCGAGCCCAGCGGGGGTGGGGATACGCAGTATTTT. As protein: CASEPSGGGDTQYF.

The V call is TRBV28, the J call TRBJ2-1; D may be TRBD2 (7 bases). Trimming pared 6 bases from V and 4 bases from J, leaving 16 bases between. The CDR3 runs 15 residues. Germline assignment: CDR1 MDHEN and CDR2 SYDVKM. The CDR3 sequence: CASRKGGGPYNEQFF. CDR3 DNA sequence: TGTGCCAGCAGGAAAGGGGGAGGGCCTTACAATGAGCAGTTCTTC.

The genes are TRBV5-1 and TRBJ1-1, with D possibly TRBD1 on 5 matching bases. The germline V gene has CDR1 SGHRS and CDR2 YFSETQ. The CDR3 totals 15 residues. Trimming removed 0 bases at V and 5 bases at J, with 14 bases between. Here the CDR3 DNA reads TGCGCCAGCAGCTTGGGGTCAGGGAGGGAGACTGAAGCTTTCTTT. It codes for CASSLGSGRETEAFF.

This chain connects TRBV9 to TRBJ2-2, with D maybe TRBD1 (6 bases). Trimming left V 4 bases short and J 5 bases short, with 21 bases between. The V gene's germline CDR1 is SGDLS and CDR2 YYNGEE. The CDR3 sequence is 17 residues long. This CDR3 reads CASSPRITGWRTGELFF. DNA for the CDR3: TGTGCCAGCAGCCCCAGAATTACAGGGTGGAGGACCGGGGAGCTGTTTTTT.

The chain combines TRBV6-1 with TRBJ2-3, with 12 bases that match TRBD1. The germline CDR1 and CDR2 sequences are MNHNS and SASEGT. The trim removed 2 bases at V and 3 bases at J, leaving 6 bases unmatched. The CDR3 sequence is 17 residues long. CDR3 DNA sequence: TGTGCCAGCAGTGAATCGGGGACAGGGGGCGGAACAGATACGCAGTATTTT. It yields the protein CASSESGTGGGTDTQYF.

The chain recombines TRBV25-1 with TRBJ2-1, with D possibly matching TRBD1 (5 bases). The CDR3 has 15 amino acids. CDR1 MGHDK and CDR2 SYGVNS come from the germline V gene. The V gene lost 0 bases and the J gene lost 6 bases, with 12 bases spanning the gap. The CDR3 nucleotides are TGTGCCAGCAGTGAATATCGCCAGGGTCGCAATGAGCAGTTCTTC. The encoded protein is CASSEYRQGRNEQFF. Filled out from reference TRBV25-1 and TRBJ2-1, the complete variable domain reads EADIYQTPRYLVIGTGKKITLECSQTMGHDKMYWYQQDPGMELHLIHYSYGVNSTEKGDLSSESTVSRIRTEHFPLTLESARPSHTSQYLCASSEYRQGRNEQFFGPGTRLTVL.

The chain combines TRBV2 with TRBJ2-1; maybe TRBD1 (5 bases). The ends were cut back, 1 base at V and 4 bases at J, with 11 bases in the middle. The CDR3 runs 15 residues. The V gene's germline CDR1 is SNHLY and CDR2 FYNNEI. CDR3: CASSEVQGRYNEQFF. The CDR3 DNA is TGTGCCAGCAGTGAAGTCCAGGGCAGATACAATGAGCAGTTCTTC.

This clone appeared many times. The rearrangement joins TRBV29-1 to TRBJ1-2; 11 bases fit TRBD1. Germline assignment: CDR1 SQVTM and CDR2 ANQGSEA. This CDR3 contains 14 residues. V lost 6 bases and J lost 6; bases outside the gene matches: 9. Written as DNA, the CDR3 is TGCAGCGTCGGGGGGACAGGGGGAAAGGATGGCTACACCTTC. It codes for CSVGGTGGKDGYTF.

The rearrangement uses TRBV27 and TRBJ1-1; D is unresolved. V lost 4 bases, J lost 4 bases, and 13 bases lay in between. The germline gives CDR1 MNHEY, CDR2 SMNVEV (reference sequence). The length of the CDR3 is 14 residues. CDR3 loop: CASSSRWEGTEAFF. CDR3 sequence (DNA): TGTGCCAGCAGTTCCAGGTGGGAGGGCACTGAAGCTTTCTTT.

This clone was recorded once. V gene TRBV6-5 combines with J gene TRBJ1-4; a possible D gene is TRBD1 (6 bases). Looked up from germline, CDR1 is MNHEY and CDR2 is SVGAGI. Trimming removed 5 bases at V and 6 bases at J, with 16 bases between. CDR3 length: 15 amino acids. The CDR3 sequence is CASSRRDKGDEKLFF. Here the CDR3 DNA reads TGTGCCAGCAGTCGCAGGGACAAGGGAGATGAAAAACTGTTTTTT.

V usage is TRBV7-2 and J usage is TRBJ2-7, with 9 bases lining up with TRBD2. Germline CDR1 SGHTA, CDR2 FQGNSA. V shed 1 base, J shed 12 bases, and the junction held 4 bases outside the gene matches. CDR3 size: 12 residues. CDR3 amino acids: CASSLGTSDVYF. Written as DNA, the CDR3 is TGTGCCAGCAGCTTAGGGACTAGCGATGTGTACTTC.

The V and J genes are TRBV11-2 and TRBJ2-7, with D possibly being TRBD2 (6 bases). Per germline, CDR1 SGHAT and CDR2 FQNNGV. The CDR3 is 16 residues long. V was trimmed by 0 bases and J by 3 bases, leaving 15 bases between them. The CDR3 DNA sequence: TGTGCCAGCAGCTTAGAGGTATGGGACTCTAGCTACGAGCAGTACTTC. Encoded protein: CASSLEVWDSSYEQYF.

The rearrangement uses TRBV6-5 and TRBJ1-1, with D possibly TRBD1 on 6 matching bases. Germline loops: CDR1 MNHEY, CDR2 SVGAGI. V lost 6 bases, J lost 1 base, and 9 bases lay in between. This CDR3 contains 13 residues. This CDR3 reads CASSRTENTEAFF. The CDR3 region has the DNA TGTGCCAGCAGCCGGACAGAGAACACTGAAGCTTTCTTT.

The V and J genes are TRBV6-5 and TRBJ2-2; TRBD1 agrees at 7 bases. CDR1 and CDR2 from the germline V gene are MNHEY and SVGAGI. The CDR3 has 16 residues. V lost 2 bases and J lost 3; bases outside the gene matches: 6. CDR3 region: CASSYPTGPDTGELFF. CDR3 coding DNA: TGTGCCAGCAGTTACCCGACAGGGCCGGACACCGGGGAGCTGTTTTTT.

The rearrangement links TRBV3-1 (or the pseudogene TRBV3-2) to TRBJ2-3, with TRBD1 as a possible D gene (5 bases). The CDR3 runs to 16 residues. Per the germline V gene, CDR1 is LGHDT and CDR2 is YNNKEL (reference sequence). The germline V and J ends were trimmed by 2 bases and 0 bases, with 12 bases remaining between them. CDR3 bases: TGTGCCAGCAGCCAACGGCAGGGAATTAGCACAGATACGCAGTATTTT. Protein: CASSQRQGISTDTQYF.